What follows describes a single TCR beta chain. The data belong to a study of CD8 T cells in Susac syndrome. The authors sequenced TCR beta from blood CD8+ and CD4+ T cells. The controls were healthy donors who were matched for age and sex. The authors reverse transcribed roughly 0.5 to 1 ug RNA with random hexamers. A multiplex approach, immunoSEQ multiplex PCR, amplified TCR beta CDR3 across 54 Vbeta and 13 Jbeta. TCRdb processed the immunoSEQ multiplex PCR reads anew with MiXCR; each CDR3 protein has one entry. The table includes tens of thousands of distinct CDR3 sequences, 92% detected once. With 4 bases clipped from V and 0 bases from J, the junction kept 3 bases outside the gene matches. Germline V CDR1 and CDR2: SEHNR, FQNEAQ (reference sequence). The CDR3 runs to 15 residues.

Sequences were obtained from CD8+ T cells from PBMCs. The rearrangement uses TRBV7-9 and TRBJ2-3, with TRBD1 matching 8 bases. This TCR was recovered from a human donor in good health. The CDR3 region is CASSYRQGSTDTQYF. The CDR3 nucleotides are TGTGCCAGCAGCTACCGACAGGGGAGCACAGATACGCAGTATTTT. The whole variable domain, remainder taken from reference TRBV7-9 and TRBJ2-3, is DTGVSQNPRHKITKRGQNVTFRCDPISEHNRLYWYRQTLGQGPEFLTYFQNEAQLEKSRLLSDRFSAERPKGSFSTLEIQRTEQGDSAMYLCASSYRQGSTDTQYFGPGTRLTVL.